Reported below is one T cell receptor (beta chain). The sample belongs to a study of blood T cell repertoires in COVID-19. Produced via immunoSEQ multiplex PCR; TCRdb's table is partial and in-frame only. The data show under 250,000 clones, with around 88% seen just once and approximately 7.4% held by the top ten. The CDR3 length is 17 residues. Germline-derived CDR1 and CDR2 are KGHDR and SFDVKD. Trimming removed 0 bases from V and 3 bases from J; junction bases left unmatched: 5. The TCR sequence derives from a woman aged 45-65 years with acute or convalescent COVID-19. Sequencing was carried out using peripheral blood. This chain links TRBV24-1 with TRBJ2-3, with 10 bases lining up with TRBD1. CDR3 in amino acids: CATSDLAWDRGTDTQYF. The CDR3 bases are TGTGCCACCAGTGATTTGGCTTGGGACAGGGGTACAGATACGCAGTATTTT.